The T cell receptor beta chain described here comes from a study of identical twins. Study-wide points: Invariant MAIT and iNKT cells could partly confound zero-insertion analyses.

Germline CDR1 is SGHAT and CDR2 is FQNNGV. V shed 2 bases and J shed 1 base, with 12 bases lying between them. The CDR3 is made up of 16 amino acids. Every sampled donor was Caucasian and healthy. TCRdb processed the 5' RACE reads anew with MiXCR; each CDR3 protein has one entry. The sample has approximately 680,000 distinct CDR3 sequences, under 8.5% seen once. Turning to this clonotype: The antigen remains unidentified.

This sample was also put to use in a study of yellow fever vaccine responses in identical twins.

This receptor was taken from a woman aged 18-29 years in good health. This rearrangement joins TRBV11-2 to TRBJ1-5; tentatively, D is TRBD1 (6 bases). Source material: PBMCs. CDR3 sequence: CASSLRADRSNQPQHF. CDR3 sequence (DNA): TGTGCCAGCAGCTTAAGGGCGGACAGAAGCAATCAGCCCCAGCATTTT.